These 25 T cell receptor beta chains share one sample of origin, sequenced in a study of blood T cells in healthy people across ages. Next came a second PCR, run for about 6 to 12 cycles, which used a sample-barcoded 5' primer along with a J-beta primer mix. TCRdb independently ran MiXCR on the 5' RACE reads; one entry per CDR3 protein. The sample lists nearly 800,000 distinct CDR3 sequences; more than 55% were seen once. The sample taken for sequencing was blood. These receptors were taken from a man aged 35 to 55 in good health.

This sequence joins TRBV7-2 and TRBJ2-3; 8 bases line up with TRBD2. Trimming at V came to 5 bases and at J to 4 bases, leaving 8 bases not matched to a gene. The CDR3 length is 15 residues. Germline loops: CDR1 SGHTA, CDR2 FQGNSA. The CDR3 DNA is TGTGCCAGCAGCCCGGAAGCGGGGGCCGCAGATACGCAGTATTTT. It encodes CASSPEAGAADTQYF.

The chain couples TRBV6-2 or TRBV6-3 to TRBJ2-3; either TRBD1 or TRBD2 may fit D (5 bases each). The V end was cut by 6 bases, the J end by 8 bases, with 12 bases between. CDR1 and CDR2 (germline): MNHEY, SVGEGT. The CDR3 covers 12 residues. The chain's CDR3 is CASRHAGTTQYF. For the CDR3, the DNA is TGTGCCAGCAGACACGCCGGGACTACGCAGTATTTT.

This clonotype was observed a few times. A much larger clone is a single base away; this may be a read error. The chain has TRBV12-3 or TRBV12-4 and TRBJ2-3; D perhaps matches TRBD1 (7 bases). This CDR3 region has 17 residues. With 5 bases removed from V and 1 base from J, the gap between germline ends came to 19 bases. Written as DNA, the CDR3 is TGTGCCAGCAGTCCAGGGGGGCACATCTTGGGCACAGATACGCAGTATTTT. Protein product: CASSPGGHILGTDTQYF.

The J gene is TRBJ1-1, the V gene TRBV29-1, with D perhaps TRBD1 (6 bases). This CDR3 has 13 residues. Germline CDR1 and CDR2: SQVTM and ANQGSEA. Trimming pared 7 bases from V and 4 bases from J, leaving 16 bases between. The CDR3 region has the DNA TGCAGCGCTGGGGCGAAGGGGGGCACTGAAGCTTTCTTT. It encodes CSAGAKGGTEAFF.

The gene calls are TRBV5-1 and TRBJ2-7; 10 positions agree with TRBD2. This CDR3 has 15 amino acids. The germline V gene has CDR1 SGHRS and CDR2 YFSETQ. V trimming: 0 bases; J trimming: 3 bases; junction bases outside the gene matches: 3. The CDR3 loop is CASSLAASGSYEQYF. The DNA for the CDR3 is TGCGCCAGCAGCTTGGCCGCTAGCGGGAGCTACGAGCAGTACTTC.

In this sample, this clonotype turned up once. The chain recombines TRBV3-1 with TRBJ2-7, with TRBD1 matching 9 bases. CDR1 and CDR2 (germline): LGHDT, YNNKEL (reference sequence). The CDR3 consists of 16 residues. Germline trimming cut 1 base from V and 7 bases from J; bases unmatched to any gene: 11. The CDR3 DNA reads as TGTGCCAGCAGCCAAGGGTGGGACAGGGTTTACAATGAGCAGTACTTC. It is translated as CASSQGWDRVYNEQYF.

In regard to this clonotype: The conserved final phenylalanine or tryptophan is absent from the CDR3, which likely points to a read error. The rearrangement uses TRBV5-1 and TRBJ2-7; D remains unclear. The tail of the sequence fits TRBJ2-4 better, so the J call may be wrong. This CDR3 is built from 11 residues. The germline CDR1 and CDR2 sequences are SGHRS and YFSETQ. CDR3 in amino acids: CASSLGVIQYL. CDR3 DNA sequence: TGCGCCAGCAGCTTGGGGGTCATTCAGTACTTA.

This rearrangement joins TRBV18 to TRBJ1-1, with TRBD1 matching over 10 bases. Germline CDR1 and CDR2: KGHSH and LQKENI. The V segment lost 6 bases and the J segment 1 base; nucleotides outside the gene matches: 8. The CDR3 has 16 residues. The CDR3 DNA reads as TGTGCCAGCTCGCAAACCGGGACAGGGGCGAACACTGAAGCTTTCTTT. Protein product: CASSQTGTGANTEAFF.

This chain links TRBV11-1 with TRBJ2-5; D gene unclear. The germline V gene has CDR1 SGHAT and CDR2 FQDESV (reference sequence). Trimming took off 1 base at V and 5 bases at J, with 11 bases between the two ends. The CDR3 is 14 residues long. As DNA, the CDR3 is TGTGCCAGCAGCTTAGACGCCCTTGGGGAGACCCAGTACTTC. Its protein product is CASSLDALGETQYF.

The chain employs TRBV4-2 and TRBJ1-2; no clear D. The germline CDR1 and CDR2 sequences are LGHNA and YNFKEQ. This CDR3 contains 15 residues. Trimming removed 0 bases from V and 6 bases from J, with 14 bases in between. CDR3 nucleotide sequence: TGTGCCAGCAGCCAAGATTTGGCAGGAATTAATGGCTACACCTTC. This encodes CASSQDLAGINGYTF.

CDR3 sequence reads: CASSIMSYNEQFF. In nucleotides, the CDR3 is TGTGCCAGCAGTATAATGTCCTACAATGAGCAGTTCTTC. V gene TRBV2 combines with J gene TRBJ2-1, with D unresolved. The ends were cut back, 5 bases at V and 1 base at J, with 6 bases in the middle. CDR3 length equals 13 residues. Germline lookup yields CDR1 SNHLY and CDR2 FYNNEI.

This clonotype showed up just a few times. The CDR3, as DNA: TGCGCCAGCAGCCACTGGCAGGGCGAGACCCAGTACTTC. Translating it yields CASSHWQGETQYF. This chain connects TRBV5-1 to TRBJ2-5; a possible D gene is TRBD1 (5 bases). The V gene's germline CDR1 is SGHRS and CDR2 YFSETQ. Trimming took off 4 bases at V and 5 bases at J, with 12 bases between the two ends. The CDR3 has 13 residues.

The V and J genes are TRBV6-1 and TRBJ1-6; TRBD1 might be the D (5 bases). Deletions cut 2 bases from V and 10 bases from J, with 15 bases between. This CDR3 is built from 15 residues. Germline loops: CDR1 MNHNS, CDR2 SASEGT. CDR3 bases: TGTGCCAGCAGTGAATCTCAGGGAGTTGTCTCACCCCTCCACTTT. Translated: CASSESQGVVSPLHF.

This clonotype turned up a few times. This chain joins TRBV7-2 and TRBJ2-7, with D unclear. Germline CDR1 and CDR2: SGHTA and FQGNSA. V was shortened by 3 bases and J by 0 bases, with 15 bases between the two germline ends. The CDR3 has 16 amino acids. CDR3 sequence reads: CASSFRLGKSSYEQYF. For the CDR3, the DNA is TGTGCCAGCAGCTTTCGACTTGGGAAGAGCTCCTACGAGCAGTACTTC.

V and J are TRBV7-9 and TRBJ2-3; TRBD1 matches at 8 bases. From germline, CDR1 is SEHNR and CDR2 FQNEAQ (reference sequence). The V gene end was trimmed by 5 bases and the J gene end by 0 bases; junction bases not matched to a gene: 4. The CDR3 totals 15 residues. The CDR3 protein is CASSPGGISTDTQYF. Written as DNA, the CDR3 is TGTGCCAGCAGCCCAGGGGGCATTAGCACAGATACGCAGTATTTT. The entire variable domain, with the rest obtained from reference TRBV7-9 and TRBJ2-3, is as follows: DTGVSQNPRHKITKRGQNVTFRCDPISEHNRLYWYRQTLGQGPEFLTYFQNEAQLEKSRLLSDRFSAERPKGSFSTLEIQRTEQGDSAMYLCASSPGGISTDTQYFGPGTRLTVL.

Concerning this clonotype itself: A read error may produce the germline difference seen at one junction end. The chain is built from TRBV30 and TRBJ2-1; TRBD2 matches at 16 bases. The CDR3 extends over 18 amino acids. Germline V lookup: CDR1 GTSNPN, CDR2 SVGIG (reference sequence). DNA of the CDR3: TGTGCCGGGAGGGGAGGGACTAGCGGGGGGGATCGCTACAATGAGCAGTTCTTC. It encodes CAGRGGTSGGDRYNEQFF.

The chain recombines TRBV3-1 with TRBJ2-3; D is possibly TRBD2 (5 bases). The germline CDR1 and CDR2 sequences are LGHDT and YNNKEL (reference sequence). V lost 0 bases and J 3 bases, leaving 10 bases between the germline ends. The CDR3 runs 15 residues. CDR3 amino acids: CASSQDSAVTDTQYF. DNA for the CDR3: TGTGCCAGCAGCCAAGATAGCGCGGTAACAGATACGCAGTATTTT.

The CDR3 spells CSAADRRRHYEQFF. The CDR3 DNA reads TGCAGTGCCGCTGACAGGCGCCGTCATTATGAGCAGTTCTTC. V gene TRBV20-1 combines with J gene TRBJ2-1, with D possibly matching TRBD1 (6 bases). The CDR3 loop spans 14 amino acids. Germline values: CDR1 DFQATT, CDR2 SNEGSKA (reference sequence). Trimming pared 6 bases from V and 8 bases from J, leaving 20 bases between.

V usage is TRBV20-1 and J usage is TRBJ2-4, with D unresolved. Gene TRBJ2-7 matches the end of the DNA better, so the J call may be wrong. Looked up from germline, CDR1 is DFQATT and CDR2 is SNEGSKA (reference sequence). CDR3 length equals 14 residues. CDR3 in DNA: TGCAGTGCTAGAAGGCAGTCGAAGATGTACGAGCAGTACTTC. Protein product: CSARRQSKMYEQYF.

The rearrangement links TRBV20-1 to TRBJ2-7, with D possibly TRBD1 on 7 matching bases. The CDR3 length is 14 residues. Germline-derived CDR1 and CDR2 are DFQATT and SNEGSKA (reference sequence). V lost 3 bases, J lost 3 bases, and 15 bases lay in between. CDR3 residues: CSAREGASYYEQYF. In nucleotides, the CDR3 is TGCAGTGCTAGGGAGGGGGCCTCCTACTACGAGCAGTACTTC.

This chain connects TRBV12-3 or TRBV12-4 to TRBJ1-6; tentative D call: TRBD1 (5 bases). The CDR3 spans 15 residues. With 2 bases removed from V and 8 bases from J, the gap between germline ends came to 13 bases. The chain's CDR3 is CASSLRAGWHSPLHF. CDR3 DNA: TGTGCCAGCAGTTTACGGGCAGGGTGGCATTCACCCCTCCACTTT.

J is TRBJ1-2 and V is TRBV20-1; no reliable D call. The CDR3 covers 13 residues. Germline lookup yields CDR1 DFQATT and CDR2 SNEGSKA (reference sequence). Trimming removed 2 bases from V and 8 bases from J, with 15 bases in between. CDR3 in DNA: TGCAGTGCTAGACCTATTAATTTAGGAGGCTACACCTTC. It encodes CSARPINLGGYTF.

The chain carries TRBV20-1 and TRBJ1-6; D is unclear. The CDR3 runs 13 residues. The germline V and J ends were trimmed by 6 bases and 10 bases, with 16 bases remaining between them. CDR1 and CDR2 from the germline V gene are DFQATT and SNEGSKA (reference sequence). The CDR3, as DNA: TGCAGTGCCATCCCCCAATCCCGATCACCCCTCCACTTT. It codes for CSAIPQSRSPLHF.

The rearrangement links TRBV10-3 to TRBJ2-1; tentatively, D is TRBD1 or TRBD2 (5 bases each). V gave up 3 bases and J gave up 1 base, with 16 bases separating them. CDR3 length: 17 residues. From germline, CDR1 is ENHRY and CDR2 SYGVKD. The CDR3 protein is CAISDRDPGRSYNEQFF. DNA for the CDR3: TGTGCCATCAGTGACCGAGACCCAGGGAGATCCTACAATGAGCAGTTCTTC.

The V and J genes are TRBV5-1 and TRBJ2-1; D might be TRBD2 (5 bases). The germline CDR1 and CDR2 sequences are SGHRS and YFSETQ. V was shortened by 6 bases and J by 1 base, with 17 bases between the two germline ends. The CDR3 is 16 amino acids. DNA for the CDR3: TGCGCCAGCACGGGCCGTCAGGACTGGTCCTACAATGAGCAGTTCTTC. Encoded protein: CASTGRQDWSYNEQFF.